The table lists the clone carrying this T cell receptor (beta chain) with many counts. Its antigen is unidentified. Using a J-beta primer mix together with a sample-barcoded 5' primer, a second PCR was run for about 7 to 12 cycles. Sequencing of every sample gave 2.5 million or more CDR3-containing paired-end reads. TCRdb re-analysed the 5' RACE reads in MiXCR, keeping a single row per CDR3 protein. Here the sample spans around 1,700,000 distinct CDR3 sequences, over 25% being singletons. This entry belongs to a study of blood T cells in healthy people across ages. The CDR3 runs to 14 residues. CDR1 is LGHDT and CDR2 is YNNKEL in the germline V gene (reference sequence). V gave up 4 bases and J gave up 5 bases; unmatched junction bases: 8. Study-wide findings and caveats: Strong correlation existed between TCR beta diversity and naive T cell percentage.

This rearrangement joins TRBV3-1 to TRBJ2-7; 7 bases agree with TRBD2. The source material was blood. The clonotype was recovered from a woman aged 25 to 39 in good health. This chain's CDR3 is CASSLGGSVDEQYF. The CDR3 DNA follows: TGTGCCAGCAGCCTCGGCGGGAGTGTCGACGAGCAGTACTTC.